This record looks at one TCR beta chain sequence and its context. CTLA-4 blockade using ipilimumab, together with focal radiation, was received by patients with chemo-refractory metastatic non-small-cell lung cancer. The sample is drawn from a study of radiotherapy plus CTLA-4 blockade in lung cancer. The table came from immunoSEQ multiplex PCR; TCRdb's copy has only in-frame clones and leaves some out. The sample lists approximately 75,000 clones, more than 75% seen once, with under 9% in the top ten. Germline V gene sequence: CDR1 SGDLS, CDR2 YYNGEE. This CDR3 comprises 16 residues. Trimming shortened V by 5 bases and J by 1 base, and 18 bases separated the two germline ends.

The sequence was obtained from a human donor with non-small cell lung cancer who had a complete response to radiotherapy plus ipilimumab. The chain joins TRBV9 to TRBJ1-1; TRBD1 is a possible D gene (6 bases). This sample comprised peripheral blood, obtained from a patient treated with radiotherapy plus ipilimumab. The CDR3 DNA reads as TGTGCCAGCAGGTCCTTACAGGGTTTGTGGAACACTGAAGCTTTCTTT. Its protein is CASRSLQGLWNTEAFF.